These T cell receptor beta chains were read from a single sample in a study of blood T cell repertoires in COVID-19. Repertoires were generated with immunoSEQ multiplex PCR, while TCRdb's copy carries only in-frame clones and drops some. The data contain some 28,000 clones, about 85% of them singletons. Specimen: peripheral blood. These receptors originate from a human donor in a cohort sampled during active COVID-19. Each CDR3 is given with its conserved first and last residue. A D gene is named only where the DNA matches it firmly. Clone size is not always given. Where it is, it says once, few, many or a class for expanded clones.

TRBV6-5	TRBJ1-2	15	-	-	CASSYSKRAGEGYTF	TGTGCCAGCAGTTACTCGAAAAGGGCCGGGGAGGGCTACACCTTC
TRBV18	TRBJ2-7	16	-	TRBD2	CASSPPNSGRDYEQYF	TGTGCCAGCTCACCACCGAATAGCGGGAGGGATTACGAGCAGTACTTC
TRBV2	TRBJ2-3	14	-	-	CASSVSRVADTQYF	TGTGCCAGCAGTGTCTCCAGGGTGGCAGATACGCAGTATTTT
TRBV2	TRBJ1-2	18	-	TRBD1	CASKGLFDSGTGSGGYTF	TGTGCCAGCAAGGGACTTTTTGACTCCGGGACAGGGAGTGGTGGCTACACCTTC
TRBV3-1/TRBV3-2	TRBJ2-5	17	once	TRBD2	CASSQGYLAGGKETQYF	TGTGCCAGCAGCCAAGGATACCTAGCGGGGGGGAAAGAGACCCAGTACTTC
TRBV19	TRBJ1-3	15	-	-	CASSIDRYSGNTIYF	TGTGCCAGTAGTATCGACAGGTACTCCGGAAACACCATATATTTT
TRBV11-3	TRBJ2-2	17	-	TRBD2	CASSLEGLATNTGELFF	TGTGCCAGCAGCTTAGAGGGACTAGCGACGAACACCGGGGAGCTGTTTTTT
TRBV11-2	TRBJ2-3	16	once	TRBD2	CASSESLLAGGSTQYF	TGTGCCAGCAGCGAAAGTCTTCTAGCGGGAGGGAGTACGCAGTATTTT
TRBV19	TRBJ1-1	14	-	-	CASINLRAGTEAFF	TGTGCCAGTATTAACTTAAGAGCGGGGACTGAAGCTTTCTTT
TRBV7-9	TRBJ1-1	15	-	TRBD1	CASSSRDRVNTEAFF	TGTGCCAGCAGTTCGAGAGACAGGGTGAACACTGAAGCTTTCTTT
TRBV28	TRBJ2-1	17	few	TRBD2	CASKVAGGPSAYNEQFF	TGTGCCAGCAAAGTAGCGGGAGGGCCGAGCGCCTACAATGAGCAGTTCTTC
TRBV18	TRBJ2-5	15	-	-	CASSPTNVRGETQYF	TGTGCCAGCTCACCTACTAACGTTAGGGGAGAGACCCAGTACTTC
TRBV6-5	TRBJ1-2	16	-	TRBD1	CASSYSGQGVRSGYTF	TGTGCCAGCAGTTACTCGGGACAGGGGGTTAGAAGTGGCTACACCTTC
TRBV5-1	TRBJ2-3	16	-	TRBD2	CASSSVAGASTDTQYF	TGCGCCAGCAGCTCGGTAGCGGGGGCCAGCACAGATACGCAGTATTTT
TRBV29-1	TRBJ2-7	13	-	TRBD1	CSVLGTASYEQYF	TGCAGCGTTCTTGGGACAGCTTCCTACGAGCAGTACTTC
TRBV5-4	TRBJ1-5	16	-	-	CASSFQGGVGNQPQHF	TGTGCCAGCAGCTTCCAGGGTGGGGTTGGCAATCAGCCCCAGCATTTT
TRBV4-1	TRBJ1-2	15	-	-	CASSQESGRNYGYTF	TGCGCCAGCAGCCAAGAGTCGGGGAGGAACTATGGCTACACCTTC
TRBV3-1/TRBV3-2	TRBJ2-7	15	-	-	CASSQDLSGNYEQYF	TGTGCCAGCAGCCAAGATCTTTCGGGAAACTACGAGCAGTACTTC
TRBV11-2	TRBJ2-1	18	-	TRBD2	CASSPKRLAGASYNEQFF	TGTGCCAGCAGCCCGAAACGACTAGCGGGAGCCTCCTACAATGAGCAGTTCTTC
TRBV6-1	TRBJ1-4	14	-	TRBD1	CASSESGTGAKLFF	TGTGCCAGCAGTGAATCGGGGACAGGGGCAAAACTGTTTTTT
TRBV18	TRBJ1-2	16	-	-	CASSPLQGPTNYGYTF	TGTGCCAGCTCACCACTACAGGGCCCAACTAACTATGGCTACACCTTC
TRBV28	TRBJ1-2	13	-	TRBD1	CASRDRAYYGYTF	TGTGCCAGCAGGGACAGGGCGTACTATGGCTACACCTTC
TRBV5-1	TRBJ2-1	17	-	TRBD2	CASSSLVSGGAFDEQFF	TGCGCCAGCAGCTCCCTCGTTAGCGGGGGGGCCTTCGATGAGCAGTTCTTC
TRBV5-1	TRBJ2-7	18	-	-	CASSLEQGNRLRSYEQYF	TGCGCCAGCAGCTTGGAGCAGGGTAATAGACTGAGGTCCTACGAGCAGTACTTC
TRBV28	TRBJ2-7	14	-	TRBD2	CASSTSVAGREQYF	TGTGCCAGCAGCACTTCTGTAGCGGGTAGGGAGCAGTACTTC
TRBV7-8	TRBJ2-2	13	-	-	CASSFKGTGELFF	TGTGCCAGCAGCTTTAAGGGGACCGGGGAGCTGTTTTTT
TRBV5-1	TRBJ2-3	20	once	-	CASSREPRRGRTSSTDTQYF	TGCGCCAGCAGCAGAGAGCCCAGGCGGGGGCGAACTTCTAGCACAGATACGCAGTATTTT
TRBV11-2	TRBJ2-1	15	-	TRBD2	CASSWGLAASNEQFF	TGTGCCAGCAGCTGGGGACTAGCGGCTTCCAATGAGCAGTTCTTC
TRBV27	TRBJ2-1	16	-	TRBD2	CASSPKTSGSYNEQFF	TGTGCCAGCAGCCCTAAAACTAGCGGGAGTTACAATGAGCAGTTCTTC
TRBV2	TRBJ1-2	12	medium-sized	-	CASTSGVNGYTF	TGTGCCAGCACCTCAGGGGTAAATGGCTACACCTTC
TRBV5-1	TRBJ1-6	18	-	-	CASSLSGALSSYNSPLHF	TGCGCCAGCAGCTTATCAGGGGCCCTGAGCTCCTATAATTCACCCCTCCACTTT
TRBV10-2	TRBJ1-5	15	-	TRBD1	CASSGGGTGHQPQHF	TGCGCCAGCAGTGGGGGAGGGACAGGGCATCAGCCCCAGCATTTT
TRBV12-5	TRBJ2-1	20	-	TRBD2	CASGLVPSGGASGPYNEQFF	TGTGCTAGTGGTTTGGTACCTAGCGGGGGGGCCAGTGGCCCCTACAATGAGCAGTTCTTC
TRBV24-1	TRBJ2-2	15	-	TRBD2	CATSRTSGGPGELFF	TGTGCCACCAGTCGGACTAGCGGGGGACCCGGGGAGCTGTTTTTT
TRBV29-1	TRBJ1-5	13	-	-	CSVEPAEGQPQHF	TGCAGCGTTGAACCCGCTGAGGGTCAGCCCCAGCATTTT
TRBV18	TRBJ1-6	17	once	-	CASSPLSNSRIVSPLHF	TGTGCCAGCTCACCATTAAGTAACAGTCGTATAGTATCACCCCTCCACTTT
TRBV6-5	TRBJ1-1	13	-	TRBD1	CASTDRAAREAFF	TGTGCCAGCACCGACAGGGCCGCAAGGGAAGCTTTCTTT
TRBV11-2	TRBJ2-7	15	-	-	CASSRTDNTLYEQYF	TGTGCCAGCAGCCGGACAGATAATACACTCTACGAGCAGTACTTC
TRBV7-2	TRBJ2-1	17	-	TRBD2	CASSSAPLAGGGHEQFF	TGTGCCAGCAGCTCCGCACCATTAGCGGGAGGGGGGCATGAGCAGTTCTTC
TRBV7-3	TRBJ1-6	16	-	-	CASSPNRVLNFSPLHF	TGTGCCAGCAGCCCTAACCGGGTTCTTAATTTTTCACCCCTCCACTTT
TRBV6-6	TRBJ2-7	13	-	TRBD1	CASSLGQGYEQYF	TGTGCCAGCAGTTTGGGACAGGGCTACGAGCAGTACTTC
TRBV12-2	TRBJ2-1	13	-	-	CASRLVRGALVFF	TGTGCAAGTCGCTTAGTCCGGGGAGCCCTGGTGTTCTTC
TRBV3-1/TRBV3-2	TRBJ2-1	16	-	-	CASSQPWRASRNEQFF	TGTGCCAGCAGCCAACCCTGGAGGGCCAGCAGGAATGAGCAGTTCTTC
TRBV7-2	TRBJ1-2	16	-	TRBD1	CASSLGGQGNGYGYTF	TGTGCCAGCAGCTTAGGGGGACAGGGGAATGGCTATGGCTACACCTTC
TRBV3-1/TRBV3-2	TRBJ1-4	15	-	TRBD1	CASSQRQGIYEKLFF	TGTGCCAGCAGCCAAAGACAGGGGATTTATGAAAAACTGTTTTTT
TRBV11-1	TRBJ2-1	15	few	TRBD2	CASSHLAGGPGEQFF	TGTGCCAGCAGTCATCTAGCGGGGGGGCCGGGAGAGCAGTTCTTC
TRBV27	TRBJ1-2	13	-	-	CASSSDSTYGYTF	TGTGCCAGCAGTTCCGACAGTACCTATGGCTACACCTTC
TRBV6-1	TRBJ1-5	15	-	TRBD1	CASSDPGTGVQPQHF	TGTGCCAGCAGTGACCCAGGGACAGGGGTACAGCCCCAGCATTTT
TRBV18	TRBJ2-2	15	-	TRBD1	CASSAGGLNTGELFF	TGTGCCAGCTCAGCAGGGGGCCTGAACACCGGGGAGCTGTTTTTT
TRBV19	TRBJ1-4	15	-	TRBD1	CASKGGGTGEEKLFF	TGTGCCAGTAAAGGAGGGGGGACAGGGGAAGAAAAACTGTTTTTT
TRBV9	TRBJ1-2	15	-	TRBD1	CASSVHTGTGYGYTF	TGTGCCAGCAGCGTACACACCGGGACAGGGTATGGCTACACCTTC
TRBV7-9	TRBJ2-1	15	-	TRBD2	CAIGSGGSSYNEQFF	TGTGCCATCGGGTCTGGCGGGAGCTCCTACAATGAGCAGTTCTTC